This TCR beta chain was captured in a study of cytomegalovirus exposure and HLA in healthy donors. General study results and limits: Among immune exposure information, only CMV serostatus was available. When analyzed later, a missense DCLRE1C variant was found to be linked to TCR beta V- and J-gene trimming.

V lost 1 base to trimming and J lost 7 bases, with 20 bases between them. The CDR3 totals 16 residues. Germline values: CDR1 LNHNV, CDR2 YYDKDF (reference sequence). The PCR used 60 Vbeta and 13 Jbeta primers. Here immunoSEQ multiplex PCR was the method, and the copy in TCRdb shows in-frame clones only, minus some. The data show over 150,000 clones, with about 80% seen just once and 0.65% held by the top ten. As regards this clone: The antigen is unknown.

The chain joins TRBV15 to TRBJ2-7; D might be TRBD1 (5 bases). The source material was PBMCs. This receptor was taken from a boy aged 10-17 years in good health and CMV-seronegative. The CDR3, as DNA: TGTGCCACCAGCAGAGTAGGGTGGCAGGGTTTCGGGGAGCAGTACTTC. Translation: CATSRVGWQGFGEQYF.